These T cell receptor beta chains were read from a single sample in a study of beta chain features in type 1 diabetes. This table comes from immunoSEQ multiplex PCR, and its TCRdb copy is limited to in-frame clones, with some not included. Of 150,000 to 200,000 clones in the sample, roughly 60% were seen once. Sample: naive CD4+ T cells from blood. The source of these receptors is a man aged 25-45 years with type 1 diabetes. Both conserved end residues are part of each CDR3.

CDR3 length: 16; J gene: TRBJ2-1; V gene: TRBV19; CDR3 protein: CASSIGTSGGYNEQFF
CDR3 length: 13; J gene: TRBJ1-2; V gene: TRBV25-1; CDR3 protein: CASSARTGSGYTF
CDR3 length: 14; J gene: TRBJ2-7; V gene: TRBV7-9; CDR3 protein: CASSSQTVSYEQYF
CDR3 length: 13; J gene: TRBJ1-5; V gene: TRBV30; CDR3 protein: CAMGRDSNQPQHF
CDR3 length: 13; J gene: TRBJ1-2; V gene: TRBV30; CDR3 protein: CAWSVQARGGYTF
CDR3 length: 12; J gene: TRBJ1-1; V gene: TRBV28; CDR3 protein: CASSLWNTEAFF
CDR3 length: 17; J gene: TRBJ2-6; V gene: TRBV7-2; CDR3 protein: CASIVSARVSGANVLTF
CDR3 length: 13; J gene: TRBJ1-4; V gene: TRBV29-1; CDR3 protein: CSVAGATNEKLFF
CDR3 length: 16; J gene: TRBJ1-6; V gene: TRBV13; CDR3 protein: CASSFVTGSYNSPLHF
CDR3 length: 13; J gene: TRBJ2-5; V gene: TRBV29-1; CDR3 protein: CSVERTAQETQYF
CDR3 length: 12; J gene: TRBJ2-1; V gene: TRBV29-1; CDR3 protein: CSVPLGTTEQFF